Following are 21 T cell receptor beta chains from one sample sequenced in a study of T cells and Merkel cell carcinoma outcomes. Produced via immunoSEQ multiplex PCR; TCRdb's table is partial and in-frame only. This sample has approximately 330 clones; 95% to 98% occur once, and the top ten carry almost 5%. The sample comprised tumor tissue from Merkel cell carcinoma. These TCRs come from a human donor with Merkel cell carcinoma.

This clone has just one count. The rearrangement uses TRBV7-9 and TRBJ1-1; TRBD1 matches at 9 bases. CDR1 SEHNR and CDR2 FQNEAQ come from the germline V gene (reference sequence). This CDR3 has 15 amino acids. V lost 7 bases to trimming and J lost 0 bases; unmatched junction nucleotides: 6. The CDR3 DNA is TGTGCCAGCAAGGGACAGGGAATCATGAACACTGAAGCTTTCTTT. It specifies CASKGQGIMNTEAFF.

V usage is TRBV10-2 and J usage is TRBJ1-4; possibly TRBD1 for D (5 bases). Trimming took 0 bases from V and 8 from J, leaving 13 bases between them. This CDR3 comprises 15 residues. The germline V gene encodes CDR1 WSHSY and CDR2 SAAADI. The CDR3, as DNA: TGCGCCAGCAGTGAGTCCCCCGCGGGGGTCGAAAAACTGTTTTTT. It translates to CASSESPAGVEKLFF.

This chain joins TRBV18 and TRBJ1-4; D is possibly TRBD1 (5 bases). Germline V gives CDR1 KGHSH, CDR2 LQKENI. The CDR3 is 16 amino acids. V was cut by 5 bases and J by 0 bases, with 13 bases left in between. The CDR3 DNA reads TGTGCCAGCTCATCCCGGGACGCAGCAACTAATGAAAAACTGTTTTTT. This translates into CASSSRDAATNEKLFF.

The V gene is TRBV7-9, the J gene TRBJ2-1, with TRBD2 identical over 13 bases. Germline CDR1 is SEHNR and CDR2 is FQNEAQ (reference sequence). CDR3 size: 19 residues. V gave up 2 bases and J gave up 0 bases; unmatched junction bases: 7. The CDR3 spells CASSLTGLAGVSSYNEQFF. DNA of the CDR3: TGTGCCAGCAGCTTAACCGGACTAGCGGGGGTTAGCTCCTACAATGAGCAGTTCTTC.

This clone has a single count. This sequence joins TRBV5-1 and TRBJ2-5, with TRBD1 matching 8 bases. Germline V CDR1 and CDR2: SGHRS, YFSETQ. Unmatched junction bases numbered 6, after V lost 0 bases and J lost 5 bases. The CDR3 has 15 amino acids. The CDR3 region is CASSLGPGGMETQYF. The CDR3 bases are TGCGCCAGCAGCTTGGGGCCAGGGGGCATGGAGACCCAGTACTTC.

J is TRBJ2-2 and V is TRBV7-9; 11 nucleotides line up with TRBD2. Germline CDR1 is SEHNR and CDR2 is FQNEAQ (reference sequence). V was pared by 5 bases and J by 1 base, with 6 bases of the junction left unmatched. The CDR3 totals 17 residues. CDR3 sequence: CASSVPGLAVNTGELFF. The CDR3 nucleotides read TGTGCCAGCAGCGTCCCGGGACTAGCGGTGAACACCGGGGAGCTGTTTTTT. Together with reference TRBV7-9 and TRBJ2-2, the CDR3 gives the full variable domain: DTGVSQNPRHKITKRGQNVTFRCDPISEHNRLYWYRQTLGQGPEFLTYFQNEAQLEKSRLLSDRFSAERPKGSFSTLEIQRTEQGDSAMYLCASSVPGLAVNTGELFFGEGSRLTVL.

V and J are TRBV6-6 and TRBJ2-7; D might be TRBD2 (5 bases). The CDR3 totals 14 residues. Looked up from germline, CDR1 is MNHNY and CDR2 is SVGAGI (reference sequence). The V end lost 2 bases, the J end lost 3 bases, and 11 bases lay between the germline ends. CDR3 region: CASSYGLLNYEQYF. CDR3 coding DNA: TGTGCCAGCAGTTACGGACTCCTAAACTACGAGCAGTACTTC.

The chain is built from TRBV4-1 and TRBJ2-4; D is uncertain. This CDR3 is 16 amino acids long. V gave up 3 bases and J gave up 0 bases, with 12 bases separating them. Germline loops: CDR1 MGHRA, CDR2 YSYEKL. The CDR3 DNA reads TGCGCCAGCAGCCACGAACTCGGAGTAGCCAAAAACATTCAGTACTTC. It codes for CASSHELGVAKNIQYF.

This clone was recorded once. This sequence joins TRBV12-5 and TRBJ2-1, with D perhaps TRBD2 (6 bases). The CDR3 consists of 14 residues. Trimming took 1 base from V and 7 from J, leaving 11 bases between them. Germline V gene lookup returns CDR1 LGHNT and CDR2 FRNRAP. The CDR3 DNA reads TGTGCTAGTGGTTTGGGAGGAGGGAGAAATGAGCAGTTCTTC. This encodes CASGLGGGRNEQFF.

This clone was picked up one time. This chain connects TRBV7-7 to TRBJ2-6; D perhaps matches TRBD1 (5 bases). The CDR3 runs to 17 residues. Germline assignment: CDR1 SSHAT and CDR2 FNYEAQ (reference sequence). V was shortened by 5 bases and J by 5 bases, with 19 bases between the two germline ends. The CDR3: CASSGLGPQSRANVLTF. For the CDR3, the DNA is TGTGCCAGCAGCGGTCTGGGGCCACAAAGTCGGGCCAACGTCCTGACTTTC.

The rearrangement links TRBV7-9 to TRBJ1-1; D uncertain. V was shortened by 1 base and J by 5 bases, with 11 bases between the two germline ends. CDR1 is SEHNR and CDR2 is FQNEAQ in the germline V gene (reference sequence). The CDR3 has 14 amino acids. Written as DNA, the CDR3 is TGTGCCAGCAGCTTAGAAGGACCCACAACTGAAGCTTTCTTT. Amino acid sequence: CASSLEGPTTEAFF. The whole variable domain, filled in from reference TRBV7-9 and TRBJ1-1, reads DTGVSQNPRHKITKRGQNVTFRCDPISEHNRLYWYRQTLGQGPEFLTYFQNEAQLEKSRLLSDRFSAERPKGSFSTLEIQRTEQGDSAMYLCASSLEGPTTEAFFGQGTRLTVV.

This clone was found once. V gene TRBV5-6 combines with J gene TRBJ1-5; D is uncertain. This CDR3 has 18 amino acids. Germline V CDR1 and CDR2: SGHDT, YYEEEE. The V end lost 3 bases, the J end lost 0 bases, and 19 bases lay between the germline ends. CDR3 DNA sequence: TGTGCCAGCAGCTCCTACTCGACGGTAGGGTATAGCAATCAGCCCCAGCATTTT. Protein sequence: CASSSYSTVGYSNQPQHF.

This clone came up once. The V and J genes are TRBV9 and TRBJ2-7, with a tentative D call TRBD1 (6 bases). CDR3 size: 16 residues. Germline V gene data show CDR1 as SGDLS and CDR2 as YYNGEE. Trimming left V 1 base short and J 6 bases short, with 20 bases between. CDR3 sequence reads: CASSVRAETGLSEQYF. The CDR3 nucleotides read TGTGCCAGCAGCGTAAGGGCCGAGACAGGTTTATCCGAGCAGTACTTC.

This chain uses TRBV7-9 with TRBJ1-1; tentatively, D is TRBD1 (5 bases). CDR3 size: 15 residues. The germline gives CDR1 SEHNR, CDR2 FQNEAQ (reference sequence). V was cut by 4 bases and J by 4 bases, with 16 bases left in between. For the CDR3, the DNA is TGTGCCAGCAGCTCCCTGTTAGGGGTAAGCACTGAAGCTTTCTTT. Protein product: CASSSLLGVSTEAFF.

Of note for this clone: One junction end disagrees with the germline gene, perhaps due to a read error. The chain combines TRBV14 with TRBJ2-7; D might be TRBD2 (5 bases). The germline V gene encodes CDR1 SGHDN and CDR2 FVKESK. This CDR3 contains 15 residues. The CDR3 loop reads CASSQDEGVVYEQYF. Here the CDR3 DNA reads TGTGCCAGCAGCCAAGATGAGGGTGTAGTTTACGAACAGTACTTC.

This clone appeared a single time. CDR3 nucleotide sequence: TGTGCCAGCAGCTTAACTGGACTAAGCTCCTACAATGAGCAGTTCTTC. Translation gives CASSLTGLSSYNEQFF. V usage is TRBV7-9 and J usage is TRBJ2-1; the D gene is possibly TRBD2 (6 bases). The length of the CDR3 is 16 residues. Trimming took off 2 bases at V and 0 bases at J, with 11 bases between the two ends. Germline values: CDR1 SEHNR, CDR2 FQNEAQ (reference sequence).

The chain is built from TRBV6-4 and TRBJ2-3, with TRBD2 matching over 8 bases. Germline V gives CDR1 MRHNA, CDR2 SNTAGT. V was pared by 5 bases and J by 2 bases, with 6 bases of the junction left unmatched. The CDR3 is 15 amino acids. This CDR3 is CASSTGTRITDTQYF. CDR3 in DNA: TGTGCCAGCAGTACCGGGACTAGGATCACAGATACGCAGTATTTT.

This rearrangement joins TRBV9 to TRBJ2-3; 16 positions match TRBD2. The V gene end was trimmed by 7 bases and the J gene end by 4 bases; junction bases not matched to a gene: 3. This CDR3 region has 15 residues. Germline lookup yields CDR1 SGDLS and CDR2 YYNGEE. The CDR3 DNA reads as TGTGCCAGCGGGACTAGCGGGAGGGGGGCAGATACGCAGTATTTT. This translates into CASGTSGRGADTQYF.

In regard to this clone: The junction departs from the called germline gene at one end, perhaps through a read error. The chain joins TRBV7-9 to TRBJ2-1, with a weak D call TRBD2 (5 bases). CDR3 length: 14 residues. Germline V gene sequence: CDR1 SEHNR, CDR2 FQNEAQ (reference sequence). CDR3 region: CASSRAGGSNKQFF. For the CDR3, the DNA is TGTGCCAGCAGCCGGGCCGGCGGGTCCAATAAGCAGTTCTTC. The full variable domain, with the rest looked up from reference TRBV7-9 and TRBJ2-1, is DTGVSQNPRHKITKRGQNVTFRCDPISEHNRLYWYRQTLGQGPEFLTYFQNEAQLEKSRLLSDRFSAERPKGSFSTLEIQRTEQGDSAMYLCASSRAGGSNKQFFGPGTRLTVL.

This clone was seen only once. The rearrangement uses TRBV27 and TRBJ2-7; 8 bases are a match to TRBD2. The junction had 7 bases not matched to a gene; V was cut back by 6 bases and J by 6 bases. Germline V gene lookup returns CDR1 MNHEY and CDR2 SMNVEV (reference sequence). This CDR3 has 13 amino acids. DNA for the CDR3: TGTGCCAGCAGCCCTTCGGGGGGGGGCGAGCAGTACTTC. This gives the protein CASSPSGGGEQYF.

This chain connects TRBV5-1 to TRBJ2-3, with 11 bases lining up with TRBD2. Germline trimming cut 5 bases from V and 0 bases from J; bases unmatched to any gene: 2. The germline V gene has CDR1 SGHRS and CDR2 YFSETQ. This CDR3 spans 15 amino acids. The CDR3 here is CASSRTSGSTDTQYF. The CDR3 coding sequence is TGCGCCAGCAGTCGGACTAGCGGGAGCACAGATACGCAGTATTTT.